Each of the 2 T cell receptor beta chains below was sequenced from the same sample in a study of OX40 agonist ivuxolimab in advanced cancers. Only in-frame clones appear in the TCRdb table, and some are missing; sequencing was by immunoSEQ multiplex PCR. The sample holds roughly 30,000 clones, 80% to 85% seen once. The sequencing here drew on CD4+ or CD8+ T cells sorted from blood, taken in a trial of the OX40 agonist ivuxolimab. These TCRs come from an adult with an advanced solid tumor such as melanoma, head and neck, liver or kidney cancer.

V and J are TRBV27 and TRBJ2-1; 11 bases are shared with TRBD2. This CDR3 region has 15 residues. The V segment lost 5 bases and the J segment 4 bases; nucleotides outside the gene matches: 4. Per the germline V gene, CDR1 is MNHEY and CDR2 is SMNVEV (reference sequence). The CDR3 nucleotides read TGTGCCAGCAGTCCTGGGACTAGCGGTTACAATGAGCAGTTCTTC. Protein: CASSPGTSGYNEQFF.

CDR3 loop: CASSLLGSPDGWAFF. The CDR3 coding sequence is TGTGCCAGCAGTTTATTAGGCAGTCCAGACGGATGGGCTTTCTTT. The genes are TRBV27 and TRBJ1-1; D uncertain. Trimming pared 1 base from V and 11 bases from J, leaving 20 bases between. Germline loops: CDR1 MNHEY, CDR2 SMNVEV (reference sequence). This CDR3 has 15 residues.